This TCR beta chain stems from a study of blood T cells in healthy people across ages. The donors, healthy Caucasians from Russia, were aged roughly 6 to 100. Between the trimmed V and J ends, which lost 8 bases and 11 bases, there was a span of 24 bases. This CDR3 has 14 residues. Germline CDR1 is MDHEN and CDR2 is SYDVKM. Using a J-beta primer mix together with a sample-barcoded 5' primer, a second PCR was run for about 7 to 12 cycles. TCRdb called the 5' RACE reads again in MiXCR, with one record for every CDR3 protein. The sample shows about 1.4 million distinct CDR3 sequences, roughly 59% of them seen only once.

The sample taken for sequencing was blood. This clonotype was sampled from a man aged 18 to 35 in good health. The rearrangement links TRBV28 to TRBJ2-5; D might be TRBD1 or TRBD2, each matching 5 bases. The DNA for the CDR3 is TGTGCCAGCCACCACCCCGGGGCCCTTGGGGAGCAGTACTTC. It translates to CASHHPGALGEQYF.